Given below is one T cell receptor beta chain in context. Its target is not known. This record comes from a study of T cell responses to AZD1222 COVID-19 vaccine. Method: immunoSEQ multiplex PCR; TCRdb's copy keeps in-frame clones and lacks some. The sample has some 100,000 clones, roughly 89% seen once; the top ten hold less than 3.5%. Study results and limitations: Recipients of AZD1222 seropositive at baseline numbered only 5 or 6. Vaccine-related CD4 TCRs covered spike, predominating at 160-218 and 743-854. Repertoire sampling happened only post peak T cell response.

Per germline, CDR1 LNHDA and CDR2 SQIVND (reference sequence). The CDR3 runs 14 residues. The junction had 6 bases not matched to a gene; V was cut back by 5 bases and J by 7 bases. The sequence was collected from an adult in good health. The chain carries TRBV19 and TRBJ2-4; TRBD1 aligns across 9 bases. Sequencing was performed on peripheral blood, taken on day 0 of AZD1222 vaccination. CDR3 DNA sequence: TGTGCCAGTAGTCGAACGGGACAGGGCAACATTCAGTACTTC. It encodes CASSRTGQGNIQYF.